The entry below gives a single T cell receptor (beta chain) sequence along with its context. CDR1 and CDR2 from the germline V gene are LGHDT and YNNKEL (reference sequence). V shed 5 bases and J 6 bases; nucleotides not matched to a gene: 5. The CDR3 sequence is 15 residues long. This entry is derived from a study of patients and donors after allogeneic stem cell transplantation. TCRdb analysed the RT-PCR reads with MiXCR anew, one entry per CDR3 protein. The table records about 150,000 distinct CDR3 sequences, over 35% of them present only once. The sequencing input was blood, either unsorted or a sorted T cell fraction (not recorded which). The chain carries TRBV3-1 and TRBJ2-1; TRBD1 agrees at 12 bases. The clonotype originates from a human donor who was either an allogeneic HSCT recipient or a stem cell or donor lymphocyte infusion donor (not recorded which). It is not recorded whose cells these are; they may come from a transplant donor. The CDR3 region has the DNA TGTGCCAGCAGCTATGGGACAGGGGGCATCAATGAGCAGTTCTTC. Translating it yields CASSYGTGGINEQFF.